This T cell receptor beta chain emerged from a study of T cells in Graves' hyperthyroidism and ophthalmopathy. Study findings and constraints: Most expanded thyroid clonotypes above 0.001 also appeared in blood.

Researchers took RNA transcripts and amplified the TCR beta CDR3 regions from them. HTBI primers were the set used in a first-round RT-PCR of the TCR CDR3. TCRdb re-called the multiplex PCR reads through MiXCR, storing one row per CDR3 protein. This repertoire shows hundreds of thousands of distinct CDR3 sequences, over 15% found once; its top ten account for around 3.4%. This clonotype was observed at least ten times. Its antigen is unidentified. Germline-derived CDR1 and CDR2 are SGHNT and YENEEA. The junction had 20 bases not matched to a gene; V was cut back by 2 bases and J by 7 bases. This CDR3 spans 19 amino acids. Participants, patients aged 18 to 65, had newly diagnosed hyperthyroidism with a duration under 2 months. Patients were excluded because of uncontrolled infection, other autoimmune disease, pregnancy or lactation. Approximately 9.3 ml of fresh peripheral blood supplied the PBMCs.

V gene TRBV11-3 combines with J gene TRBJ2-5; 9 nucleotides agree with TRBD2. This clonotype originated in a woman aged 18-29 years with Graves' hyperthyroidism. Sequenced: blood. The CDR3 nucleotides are TGTGCCAGCAGCTTATCCTGGCGGGGGGGCCCGGGAGATTCTGCGACCCAGTACTTC. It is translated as CASSLSWRGGPGDSATQYF.